This T cell receptor (beta chain) was found in a study of tumor and adjacent non-tumor tissue in lung cancer. The library came from three nested PCR rounds adapted from ARM-PCR protocols. From the multiplex PCR reads, TCRdb called clonotypes with MiXCR, one entry per CDR3 protein. The data contain tens of thousands of distinct CDR3 sequences, about two thirds of them seen just once; the ten biggest clones take up 28%. This sample's RNA came from whole unsorted tissue. More than 3 cm separated this lung sample from the edge of the tumor. To note about this clonotype: A read error may produce the germline difference seen at one junction end.

This CDR3 has 13 residues. CDR1 and CDR2 (germline): DFQATT, SNEGSKA (reference sequence). The gene calls are TRBV20-1 and TRBJ2-7, with 7 nucleotides matching TRBD2. The source material was distant non-tumor lung tissue. The TCR comes from a woman aged 50 to 65 with non-small cell lung cancer. CDR3 residues: CNARGSSGYEQYF. The CDR3 coding sequence is TGCAATGCTAGAGGGTCTAGCGGCTACGAGCAGTACTTC.